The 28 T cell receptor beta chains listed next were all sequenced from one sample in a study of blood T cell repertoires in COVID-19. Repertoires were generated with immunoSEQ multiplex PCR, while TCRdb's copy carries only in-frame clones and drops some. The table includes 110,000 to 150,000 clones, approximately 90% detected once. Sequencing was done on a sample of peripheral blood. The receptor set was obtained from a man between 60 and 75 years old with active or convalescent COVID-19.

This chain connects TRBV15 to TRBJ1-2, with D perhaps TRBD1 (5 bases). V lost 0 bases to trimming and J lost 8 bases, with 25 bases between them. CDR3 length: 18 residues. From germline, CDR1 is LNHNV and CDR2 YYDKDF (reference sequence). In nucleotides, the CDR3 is TGTGCCACCAGCAGAGATCTGGGCCCCGCCAGTCCAGGGAAGGGCTACACCTTC. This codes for CATSRDLGPASPGKGYTF.

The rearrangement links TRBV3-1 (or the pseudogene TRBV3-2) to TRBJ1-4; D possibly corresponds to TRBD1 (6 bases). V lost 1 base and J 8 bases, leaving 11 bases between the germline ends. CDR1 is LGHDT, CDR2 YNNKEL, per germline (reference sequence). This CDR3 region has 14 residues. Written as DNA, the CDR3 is TGTGCCAGCAGCCAAGGACACCAGGGGGAAAAACTGTTTTTT. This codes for CASSQGHQGEKLFF.

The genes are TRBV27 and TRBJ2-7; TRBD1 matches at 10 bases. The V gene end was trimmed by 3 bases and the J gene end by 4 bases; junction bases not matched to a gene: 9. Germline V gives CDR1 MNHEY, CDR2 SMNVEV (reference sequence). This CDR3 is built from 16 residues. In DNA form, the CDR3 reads TGTGCCAGCAGTTTCCGGGACAGGGGCGGACTTTACGAGCAGTACTTC. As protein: CASSFRDRGGLYEQYF.

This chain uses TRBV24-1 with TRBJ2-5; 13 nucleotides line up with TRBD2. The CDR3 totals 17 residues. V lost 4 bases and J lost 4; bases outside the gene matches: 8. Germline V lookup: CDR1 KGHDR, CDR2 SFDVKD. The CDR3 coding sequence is TGTGCCACCAGTGACCCAGGACTAGCGGGAGAGGGAGAGACCCAGTACTTC. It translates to CATSDPGLAGEGETQYF.

Written as DNA, the CDR3 is TGCGCCAGCAGCTTGGGACAGGGTCACACTGAAGCTTTCTTT. This codes for CASSLGQGHTEAFF. The V gene is TRBV5-1, the J gene TRBJ1-1; 7 bases map to TRBD1. V lost 0 bases and J lost 3; bases outside the gene matches: 2. Germline V gives CDR1 SGHRS, CDR2 YFSETQ. The CDR3 consists of 14 residues.

In nucleotides, the CDR3 is TGTGCCAGTGGCATTAGGGGCGGGGGGGTCGATGAGCAGTTCTTC. This translates into CASGIRGGGVDEQFF. The chain employs TRBV19 and TRBJ2-1; 9 positions agree with TRBD2. This CDR3 is 15 amino acids long. The junction had 13 bases not matched to a gene; V was cut back by 8 bases and J by 8 bases. The germline gives CDR1 LNHDA, CDR2 SQIVND (reference sequence).

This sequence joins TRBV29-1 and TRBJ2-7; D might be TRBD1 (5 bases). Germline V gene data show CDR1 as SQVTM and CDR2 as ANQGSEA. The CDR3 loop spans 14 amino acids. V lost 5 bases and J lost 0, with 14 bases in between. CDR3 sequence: CSVRRQTDSYEQYF. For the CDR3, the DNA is TGCAGCGTTCGCAGACAGACTGACTCCTACGAGCAGTACTTC.

The DNA of the CDR3 is TGTGCCAGCAGTGAAGGGACAGGGGGAAAAGATACGCAGTATTTT. It encodes CASSEGTGGKDTQYF. This rearrangement joins TRBV6-1 to TRBJ2-3, with 10 nucleotides matching TRBD1. Germline CDR1 and CDR2: MNHNS and SASEGT. The CDR3 extends over 15 amino acids. V shed 1 base and J 5 bases; nucleotides not matched to a gene: 3.

The CDR3 is CASSLGRAQSYEQYF. CDR3 in DNA: TGTGCCAGCAGTTTAGGCAGGGCTCAATCCTACGAGCAGTACTTC. The genes are TRBV27 and TRBJ2-7, with D possibly being TRBD1 (5 bases). Germline CDR1 reads MNHEY; CDR2 reads SMNVEV (reference sequence). This CDR3 is 15 amino acids long. V was cut by 2 bases and J by 1 base, with 12 bases left in between.

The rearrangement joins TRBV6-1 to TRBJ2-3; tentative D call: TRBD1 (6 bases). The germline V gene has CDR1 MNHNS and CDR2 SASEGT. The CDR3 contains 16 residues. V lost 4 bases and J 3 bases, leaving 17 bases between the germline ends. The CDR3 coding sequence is TGTGCCAGCAGTGGTTCAGGGGCTACAAGGACAGATACGCAGTATTTT. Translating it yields CASSGSGATRTDTQYF.

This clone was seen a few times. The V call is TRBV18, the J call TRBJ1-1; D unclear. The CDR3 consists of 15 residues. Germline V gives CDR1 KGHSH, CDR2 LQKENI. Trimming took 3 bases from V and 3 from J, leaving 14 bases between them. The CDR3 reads CASSPGVRRDTEAFF. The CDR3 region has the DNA TGTGCCAGCTCACCTGGAGTCCGACGAGACACTGAAGCTTTCTTT.

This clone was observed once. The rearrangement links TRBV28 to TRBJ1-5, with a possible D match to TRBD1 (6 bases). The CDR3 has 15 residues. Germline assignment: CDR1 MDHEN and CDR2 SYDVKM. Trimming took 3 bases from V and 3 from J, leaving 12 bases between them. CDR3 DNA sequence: TGTGCCAGCAGTTTCATTACAGGGTCCAATCAGCCCCAGCATTTT. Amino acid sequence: CASSFITGSNQPQHF.

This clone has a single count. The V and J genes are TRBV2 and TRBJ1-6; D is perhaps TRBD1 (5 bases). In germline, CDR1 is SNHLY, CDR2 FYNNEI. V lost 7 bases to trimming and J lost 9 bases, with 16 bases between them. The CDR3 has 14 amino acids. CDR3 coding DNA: TGTGCCAGCATCGTGGGGCAGGTGGGTTCACCCCTCCACTTT. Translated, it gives CASIVGQVGSPLHF.

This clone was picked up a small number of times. Written as DNA, the CDR3 is TGTGCCAGCAGGGCAGGGGGGAGAACTGAAGCTTTCTTT. This encodes CASRAGGRTEAFF. The chain links TRBV28 to TRBJ1-1; 7 bases map to TRBD1. This CDR3 is built from 13 residues. V trimming: 6 bases; J trimming: 5 bases; junction bases outside the gene matches: 6. Looked up from germline, CDR1 is MDHEN and CDR2 is SYDVKM.

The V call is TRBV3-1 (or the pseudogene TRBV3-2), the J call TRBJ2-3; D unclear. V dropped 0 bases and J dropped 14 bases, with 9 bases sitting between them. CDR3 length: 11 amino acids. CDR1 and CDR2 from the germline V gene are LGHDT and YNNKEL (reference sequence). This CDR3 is CASSQEGDLYF. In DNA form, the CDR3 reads TGTGCCAGCAGCCAAGAAGGAGACCTGTATTTT.

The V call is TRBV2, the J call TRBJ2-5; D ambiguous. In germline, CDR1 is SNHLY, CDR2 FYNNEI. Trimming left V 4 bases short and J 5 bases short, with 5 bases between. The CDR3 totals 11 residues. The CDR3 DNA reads TGTGCCAGCAGTGGGGCGGAGACCCAGTACTTC. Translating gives CASSGAETQYF.

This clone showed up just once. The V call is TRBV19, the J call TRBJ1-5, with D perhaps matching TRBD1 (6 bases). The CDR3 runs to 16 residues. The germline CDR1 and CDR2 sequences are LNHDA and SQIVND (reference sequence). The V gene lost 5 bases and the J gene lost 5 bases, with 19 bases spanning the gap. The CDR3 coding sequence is TGTGCCAGTAGTCGAATCGGGGGGGGGCAAGATCAGCCCCAGCATTTT. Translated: CASSRIGGGQDQPQHF.

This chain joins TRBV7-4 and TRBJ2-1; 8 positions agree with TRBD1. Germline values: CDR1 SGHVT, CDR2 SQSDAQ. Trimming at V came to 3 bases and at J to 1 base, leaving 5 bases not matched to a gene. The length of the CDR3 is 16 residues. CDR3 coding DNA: TGTGCCAGCAGCTTGACAGGGGTGGGGTCCTACAATGAGCAGTTCTTC. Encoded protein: CASSLTGVGSYNEQFF.

For the CDR3, the DNA is TGTGCCAGCAGCCCGGGGCAGGGTAGGCATACGCAGTATTTT. Its protein is CASSPGQGRHTQYF. This rearrangement joins TRBV6-2 or TRBV6-3 to TRBJ2-3, with D perhaps matching TRBD1 or TRBD2 (5 bases each). The germline V gene encodes CDR1 MNHEY and CDR2 SVGEGT. Trimming pared 6 bases from V and 7 bases from J, leaving 17 bases between. The CDR3 consists of 14 residues.

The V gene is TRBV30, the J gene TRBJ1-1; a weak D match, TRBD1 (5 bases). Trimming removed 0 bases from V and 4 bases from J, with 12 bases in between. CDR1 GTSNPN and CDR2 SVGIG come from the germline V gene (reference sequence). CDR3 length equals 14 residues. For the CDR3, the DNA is TGTGCCTGGAGTGTAAAGGGGTTGAGCACTGAAGCTTTCTTT. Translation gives CAWSVKGLSTEAFF.

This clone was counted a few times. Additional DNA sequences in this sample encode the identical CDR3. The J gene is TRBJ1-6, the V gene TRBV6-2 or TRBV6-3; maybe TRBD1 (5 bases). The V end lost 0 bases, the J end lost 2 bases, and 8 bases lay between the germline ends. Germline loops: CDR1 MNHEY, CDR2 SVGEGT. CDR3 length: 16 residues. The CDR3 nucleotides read TGTGCCAGCAGTTACTCCCAGGGCACCTATAATTCACCCCTCCACTTT. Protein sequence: CASSYSQGTYNSPLHF.

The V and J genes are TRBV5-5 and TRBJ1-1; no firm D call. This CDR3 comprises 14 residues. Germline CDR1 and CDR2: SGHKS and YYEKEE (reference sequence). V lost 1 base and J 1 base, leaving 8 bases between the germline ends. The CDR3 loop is CASSLLLENTEAFF. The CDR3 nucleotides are TGTGCCAGCAGCTTGCTACTCGAGAACACTGAAGCTTTCTTT.

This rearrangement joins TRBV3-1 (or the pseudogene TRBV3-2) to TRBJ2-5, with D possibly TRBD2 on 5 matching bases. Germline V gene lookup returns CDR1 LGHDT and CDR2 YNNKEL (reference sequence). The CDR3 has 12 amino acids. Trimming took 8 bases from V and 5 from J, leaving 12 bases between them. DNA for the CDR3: TGTGCCAGCCACGACTACTCGGAGACCCAGTACTTC. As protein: CASHDYSETQYF.

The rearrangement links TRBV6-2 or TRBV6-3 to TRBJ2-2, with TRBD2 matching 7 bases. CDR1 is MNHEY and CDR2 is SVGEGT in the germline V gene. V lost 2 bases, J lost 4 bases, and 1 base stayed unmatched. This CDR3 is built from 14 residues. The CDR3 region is CASSYGGGTGELFF. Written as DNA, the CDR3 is TGTGCCAGCAGTTACGGGGGGGGCACCGGGGAGCTGTTTTTT.

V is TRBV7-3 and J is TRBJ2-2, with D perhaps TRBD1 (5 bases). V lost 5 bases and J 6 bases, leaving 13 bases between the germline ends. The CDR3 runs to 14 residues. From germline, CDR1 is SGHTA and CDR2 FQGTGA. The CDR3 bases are TGTGCCAGCAGCCCGAACAGGCCCCCCGGGGAGCTGTTTTTT. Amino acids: CASSPNRPPGELFF.

The CDR3 loop is CASSYYASGGMFF. The CDR3 DNA sequence: TGTGCCAGCAGTTACTACGCTAGCGGGGGTATGTTCTTC. V usage is TRBV6-2 or TRBV6-3 and J usage is TRBJ2-1, with 10 nucleotides matching TRBD2. The V segment lost 1 base and the J segment 15 bases; nucleotides outside the gene matches: 6. CDR1 MNHEY and CDR2 SVGEGT come from the germline V gene. CDR3 length equals 13 residues.

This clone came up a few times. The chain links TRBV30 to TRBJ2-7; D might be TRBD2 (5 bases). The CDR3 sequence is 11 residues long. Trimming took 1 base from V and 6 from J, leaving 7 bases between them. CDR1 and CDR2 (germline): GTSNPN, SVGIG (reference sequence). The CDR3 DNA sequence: TGTGCCTGGAGTGGGCGGGCCGAGCAGTACTTC. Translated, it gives CAWSGRAEQYF. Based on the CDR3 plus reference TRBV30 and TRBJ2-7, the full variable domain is SQTIHQWPATLVQPVGSPLSLECTVEGTSNPNLYWYRQAAGRGLQLLFYSVGIGQISSEVPQNLSASRPQDRQFILSSKKLLLSDSGFYLCAWSGRAEQYFGPGTRLTVT.

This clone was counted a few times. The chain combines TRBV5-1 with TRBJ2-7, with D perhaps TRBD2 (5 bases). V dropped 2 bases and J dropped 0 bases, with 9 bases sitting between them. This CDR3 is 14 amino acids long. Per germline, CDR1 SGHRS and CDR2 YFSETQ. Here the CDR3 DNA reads TGCGCCAGCAGCTTAAGTCGGGGCTCCTACGAGCAGTACTTC. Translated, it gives CASSLSRGSYEQYF.